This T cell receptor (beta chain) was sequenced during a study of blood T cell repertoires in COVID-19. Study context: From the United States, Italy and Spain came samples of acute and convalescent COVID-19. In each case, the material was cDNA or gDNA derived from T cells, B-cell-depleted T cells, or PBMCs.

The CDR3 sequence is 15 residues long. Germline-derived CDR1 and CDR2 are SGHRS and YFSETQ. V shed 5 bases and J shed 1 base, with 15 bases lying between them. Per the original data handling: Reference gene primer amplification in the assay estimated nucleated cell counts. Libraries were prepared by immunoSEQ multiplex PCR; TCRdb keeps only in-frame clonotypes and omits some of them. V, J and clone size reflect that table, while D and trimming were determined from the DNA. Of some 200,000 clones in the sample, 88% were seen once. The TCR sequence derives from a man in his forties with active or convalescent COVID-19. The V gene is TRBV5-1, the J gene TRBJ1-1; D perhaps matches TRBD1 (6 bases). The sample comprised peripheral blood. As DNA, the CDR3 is TGCGCCAGCAGTTTTAACAGGGCTGCGAACACTGAAGCTTTCTTT. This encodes CASSFNRAANTEAFF.